The 8 T cell receptor beta chains presented below share a single source sample, sequenced in a study of response to subunit inactivated influenza vaccine. In TCRdb, the RT-PCR reads were re-called with MiXCR into one record per CDR3 protein. The sample comprises hundreds of thousands of distinct CDR3 sequences, approximately 14% of which are singletons, and 6.5% to 8% rests with the top ten. This material consisted of PBMCs from blood, taken around 15 days before vaccination. The origin of the receptors is a man in his fifties who received an inactivated influenza vaccine.

This clonotype was counted at least ten times. The rearrangement links TRBV18 to TRBJ2-1, with unresolved D. Trimming took off 5 bases at V and 5 bases at J, with 13 bases between the two ends. The CDR3 contains 14 residues. The germline CDR1 and CDR2 sequences are KGHSH and LQKENI. The CDR3 region is CASSVSLFNNEQFF. The CDR3 nucleotides are TGTGCCAGCTCAGTTAGCCTATTCAACAATGAGCAGTTCTTC. The whole variable domain, remainder taken from reference TRBV18 and TRBJ2-1, is NAGVMQNPRHLVRRRGQEARLRCSPMKGHSHVYWYRQLPEEGLKFMVYLQKENIIDESGMPKERFSAEFPKEGPSILRIQQVVRGDSAAYFCASSVSLFNNEQFFGPGTRLTVL.

V and J are TRBV20-1 and TRBJ2-3; 8 bases fit TRBD2. The V gene end was trimmed by 3 bases and the J gene end by 4 bases; junction bases not matched to a gene: 6. CDR1 and CDR2 (germline): DFQATT, SNEGSKA (reference sequence). The CDR3 runs to 14 residues. In DNA, the CDR3 is TGCAGTGCTAGCGACTTACTAGCGGCAGATACGCAGTATTTT. Residues: CSASDLLAADTQYF.

The chain carries TRBV20-1 and TRBJ2-1, with 9 bases lining up with TRBD1. This CDR3 comprises 15 residues. Germline CDR1 reads DFQATT; CDR2 reads SNEGSKA (reference sequence). V shed 7 bases and J 8 bases; nucleotides not matched to a gene: 15. The CDR3 loop is CSVTPGTGKYDEQFF. DNA of the CDR3: TGCAGTGTCACCCCCGGGACAGGGAAATACGATGAGCAGTTCTTC.

The chain has TRBV12-3 or TRBV12-4 and TRBJ2-2; perhaps TRBD1 as D (6 bases). The V gene lost 5 bases and the J gene lost 1 base, with 8 bases spanning the gap. The CDR3 contains 14 residues. CDR3 bases: TGTGCCAGCAGTACACAGGGGAACACCGGGGAGCTGTTTTTT. Translating gives CASSTQGNTGELFF.

This clonotype appeared a few times. This rearrangement joins TRBV6-2 or TRBV6-3 to TRBJ2-2; TRBD2 agrees at 7 bases. This CDR3 has 16 residues. The V segment lost 10 bases and the J segment 7 bases; nucleotides outside the gene matches: 18. Germline V lookup: CDR1 MNHEY, CDR2 SVGEGT. The chain's CDR3 is CATAPYGGGPDGELFF. The CDR3 DNA reads as TGTGCCACCGCCCCATACGGGGGAGGGCCGGACGGGGAGCTGTTTTTT.

This clonotype was found a few times. CDR3 sequence reads: CASSQNQIRDGRMNTEAFF. In DNA, the CDR3 is TGTGCCAGCAGCCAGAACCAAATCCGGGACGGTAGAATGAACACTGAAGCTTTCTTT. The rearrangement uses TRBV14 and TRBJ1-1; D may be TRBD1 (5 bases). The CDR3 has 19 residues. Per germline, CDR1 SGHDN and CDR2 FVKESK. V was shortened by 3 bases and J by 0 bases, with 23 bases between the two germline ends.

The V gene is TRBV7-2, the J gene TRBJ1-2; tentatively, D is TRBD1 (5 bases). V shed 1 base and J shed 8 bases, with 20 bases lying between them. The CDR3 is made up of 16 amino acids. CDR1 and CDR2 (germline): SGHTA, FQGNSA. The CDR3 spells CASSLDPGLGRDGYTF. CDR3 sequence (DNA): TGTGCCAGCAGCTTAGACCCGGGATTGGGGCGAGACGGCTACACCTTC.

A few counts support this clonotype. This chain uses TRBV6-1 with TRBJ2-3, with 12 bases lining up with TRBD2. The germline V gene encodes CDR1 MNHNS and CDR2 SASEGT. The CDR3 loop spans 16 amino acids. V was clipped by 7 bases and J by 4 bases; unmatched bases: 9. The CDR3: CASTRLAGDGADTQYF. The CDR3 DNA follows: TGTGCCAGCACCAGACTAGCGGGAGATGGGGCAGATACGCAGTATTTT.